This is a list of T cell receptor beta chains from one sample in a study of cytomegalovirus exposure and HLA in healthy donors. Here immunoSEQ multiplex PCR was the method, and the copy in TCRdb shows in-frame clones only, minus some. This table has fewer than 85,000 clones, under 80% appearing once. Sequences were obtained from PBMCs. These receptors all come from a male donor in good health and CMV-seropositive. The CDR3 runs from the conserved cysteine through the conserved F or W. The D gene is left open where the match is weak. Rows may omit the clone size; those that give it use once, few, many or a size class.

abundance	d_gene	j_gene	v_gene	CDR3nt	CDR3aa
few	NA	TRBJ1-1	TRBV5-1	TGCGCCAGCAGCTTTACAGAACTCTCTGAAGCTTTCTTT	CASSFTELSEAFF
NA	NA	TRBJ1-2	TRBV28	TGTGCCAGCAGTTTAGGAGGACGCTATGGCTACACCTTC	CASSLGGRYGYTF
NA	NA	TRBJ1-2	TRBV9	TGTGCCAGCAGCGTAGACACAGGACGTGGAGTCAACTATGGCTACACCTTC	CASSVDTGRGVNYGYTF
NA	TRBD1	TRBJ1-2	TRBV6-5	TGTGCCAGCAGTACGGGACAGGGGGACTATGGCTACACCTTC	CASSTGQGDYGYTF
NA	NA	TRBJ1-1	TRBV14	TGTGCCAGCAGCTTTACCCAGTGGAACACTGAAGCTTTCTTT	CASSFTQWNTEAFF
NA	NA	TRBJ2-6	TRBV6-1	TGTGCCAGCAGCGAGGATAGCTCTGGGGCCAACGTCCTGACTTTC	CASSEDSSGANVLTF
once	TRBD1	TRBJ1-3	TRBV4-2	TGTGCCAGCAGCCAAGGGGACAGGGGTACGAGCTCTGGAAACACCATATATTTT	CASSQGDRGTSSGNTIYF
NA	NA	TRBJ2-7	TRBV18	TGTGCCAGCTCACCTAGAGGTAGAGGCTCCGATGTCTACGAGCAGTACTTC	CASSPRGRGSDVYEQYF
NA	TRBD1	TRBJ1-5	TRBV28	TGTGCCAGCAGACCTACAGGGGTCGGCCCCCAGCATTTT	CASRPTGVGPQHF
NA	NA	TRBJ2-5	TRBV11-2	TGTGCCAGCAGCCCCCGGGTGAGGGTAGAGACCCAGTACTTC	CASSPRVRVETQYF
NA	NA	TRBJ2-1	TRBV19	TGTGCCAGTAGTATCGCGCGAAACAATGAGCAGTTCTTC	CASSIARNNEQFF